This T cell receptor (beta chain) was sequenced in a study of cytomegalovirus exposure and HLA in healthy donors. As for the study in general: An early data release held tens of millions of unique TCRs from HLA-typed donors. Regarding the study as a whole: The authors later found HLA-associated TCR beta chains more clonally expanded than equally common others. Owing to their indistinguishability, certain V segments, notably TRBV6-2 and TRBV6-3, were excluded.

Primers: 60 Vbeta forward and 13 Jbeta reverse. Method: immunoSEQ multiplex PCR; TCRdb's copy keeps in-frame clones and lacks some. Among about 160,000 clones listed, around 78% were seen once. CDR3 length: 14 amino acids. Notes on this clone: Its antigen remains unknown.

The chain uses TRBV7-5 and TRBJ2-5; TRBD1 was called by the table and not checked on the DNA. The J call may be in error: the DNA end matches TRBJ2-7 better. TRBV7-5 is listed as a pseudogene. Sequencing input: PBMCs. The sequence derives from a woman aged 40 to 55 in good health and CMV-seronegative. The CDR3 spells CARSTQGPFYEQYF. As DNA, the CDR3 is TGTGCCAGAAGCACGCAGGGCCCGTTCTACGAGCAGTACTTC.